The next 27 T cell receptor beta chains were all read from a single sample in a study of cytomegalovirus exposure and HLA in healthy donors (dated by TCRdb to between 2016 and 2019). Library method: the immunoSEQ multiplex PCR assay. For the multiplex PCR, a mixture combining 60 forward primers for TCR Vbeta segments and 13 reverse primers for TCR Jbeta segments was used. The clones in this table, taken by TCRdb from immuneACCESS, are in-frame only. Not every clone is retained; where verified, under half of the shortfall comes from an unresolved V gene, and the cause of the rest is unknown. This sample's table has entries for tens of thousands of clones. The top ten constitute roughly 4% of the sample. The sequencing sample was made of PBMCs. All receptors come from a male donor in good health and CMV-seronegative.

Worth noting for this clone: A read error may produce the germline difference seen at one junction end. The CDR3 DNA reads as TGTGCCAGCAGTGTAAGCGGGAGAGAGAACCAGTACTTC. This gives the protein CASSVSGRENQYF. The gene calls are TRBV28 and TRBJ2-5, with 8 bases that match TRBD2. The CDR3 is 13 amino acids. Germline values: CDR1 MDHEN, CDR2 SYDVKM.

The genes are TRBV5-1 and TRBJ2-3; TRBD1 aligns across 10 bases. This CDR3 contains 16 residues. CDR1 SGHRS and CDR2 YFSETQ come from the germline V gene. The V and J ends lost 0 bases and 2 bases, in that order; junction bases with no gene match: 3. The CDR3 here is CASSLGTGGVTDTQYF. The CDR3 coding sequence is TGCGCCAGCAGCTTGGGGACAGGGGGAGTCACAGATACGCAGTATTTT.

V gene TRBV6-1 combines with J gene TRBJ1-1; TRBD1 agrees at 7 bases. Germline-derived CDR1 and CDR2 are MNHNS and SASEGT. This CDR3 spans 16 amino acids. The V gene end was trimmed by 2 bases and the J gene end by 0 bases; junction bases not matched to a gene: 6. The CDR3 here is CASSEPNRGMNTEAFF. The CDR3 DNA follows: TGTGCCAGCAGTGAACCAAACAGGGGTATGAACACTGAAGCTTTCTTT.

Regarding this clone: This same CDR3 is encoded by further DNA sequences in the sample. The chain recombines TRBV7-9 with TRBJ2-7, with a weak D call TRBD1 (6 bases). V lost 5 bases to trimming and J lost 2 bases, with 22 bases between them. This CDR3 region has 17 residues. Germline-derived CDR1 and CDR2 are SEHNR and FQNEAQ (reference sequence). CDR3 nucleotide sequence: TGTGCCAGCAGCCGTATAATCCCGGGACAAAGTGCCTACGAGCAGTACTTC. Its protein product is CASSRIIPGQSAYEQYF.

The chain has TRBV14 and TRBJ2-7; 8 bases match TRBD2. The V segment lost 4 bases and the J segment 2 bases; nucleotides outside the gene matches: 4. Germline-derived CDR1 and CDR2 are SGHDN and FVKESK. This CDR3 has 14 residues. The CDR3 region is CASSLGGAAYEQYF. Here the CDR3 DNA reads TGTGCCAGCAGCCTCGGGGGGGCAGCCTACGAGCAGTACTTC.

This sequence joins TRBV16 and TRBJ1-1; a weak D match, TRBD1 (5 bases). The CDR3 extends over 15 amino acids. Trimming took off 4 bases at V and 3 bases at J, with 15 bases between the two ends. Germline V lookup: CDR1 KGHSY, CDR2 FQNENV. Written as DNA, the CDR3 is TGTGCCAGCAGCCCAAAACAGGTCCTTGACACTGAAGCTTTCTTT. It specifies CASSPKQVLDTEAFF.

The chain uses TRBV14 and TRBJ2-3, with D possibly matching TRBD2 (5 bases). Germline V gene lookup returns CDR1 SGHDN and CDR2 FVKESK. Trimming cost V 0 bases and J 0 bases, with 10 bases left between them. The CDR3 totals 16 residues. The CDR3 is CASSQERRLSTDTQYF. CDR3 sequence (DNA): TGTGCCAGCAGCCAAGAGCGGAGACTAAGCACAGATACGCAGTATTTT. The complete variable domain, with remaining parts taken from reference TRBV14 and TRBJ2-3, reads EAGVTQFPSHSVIEKGQTVTLRCDPISGHDNLYWYRRVMGKEIKFLLHFVKESKQDESGMPNNRFLAERTGGTYSTLKVQPAELEDSGVYFCASSQERRLSTDTQYFGPGTRLTVL.

The V gene is TRBV18, the J gene TRBJ1-1; 7 nucleotides align to TRBD1. The CDR3 loop spans 14 amino acids. Per the germline V gene, CDR1 is KGHSH and CDR2 is LQKENI. The ends lost 3 bases at V and 4 bases at J; junction bases unmatched: 5. CDR3 sequence (DNA): TGTGCCAGCTCACCCCGACAGGGTAGCACTGAAGCTTTCTTT. Its translation is CASSPRQGSTEAFF.

The chain joins TRBV29-1 to TRBJ2-5; 10 bases fit TRBD2. Unmatched junction bases numbered 8, after V lost 6 bases and J lost 7 bases. CDR1 is SQVTM and CDR2 is ANQGSEA in the germline V gene. The CDR3 loop spans 13 amino acids. The CDR3 bases are TGCAGCGTCGAGGACAGCGGGAGGGGGACCCAGTACTTC. This gives the protein CSVEDSGRGTQYF.

V and J are TRBV19 and TRBJ2-2; a weak D match, TRBD1 (5 bases). CDR3 size: 14 residues. The germline V and J ends were trimmed by 3 bases and 7 bases, with 12 bases remaining between them. Germline V gene sequence: CDR1 LNHDA, CDR2 SQIVND (reference sequence). This CDR3 reads CASSIVGAGGELFF. CDR3 nucleotides: TGTGCCAGTAGTATCGTAGGGGCCGGCGGGGAGCTGTTTTTT.

The chain has TRBV23-1 and TRBJ2-7, with a tentative D call TRBD1 (6 bases). TRBV23-1 is designated an ORF whose function remains uncertain. This CDR3 is 17 amino acids long. With 3 bases removed from V and 0 bases from J, the gap between germline ends came to 18 bases. The DNA for the CDR3 is TGCGCCAGCAGTCATTCTATGGCTGACAGGAGCTCCTACGAGCAGTACTTC. It yields the protein CASSHSMADRSSYEQYF.

The chain carries TRBV5-1 and TRBJ2-3; 10 nucleotides align to TRBD2. The junction had 14 bases not matched to a gene; V was cut back by 6 bases and J by 1 base. The CDR3 spans 18 residues. Germline lookup yields CDR1 SGHRS and CDR2 YFSETQ. In DNA, the CDR3 is TGCGCCAGCATTAAGGGACTAGCGACGACGGGTGGCACAGATACGCAGTATTTT. It is translated as CASIKGLATTGGTDTQYF.

In nucleotides, the CDR3 is TGTGCCAGCCAACCACTCACCTACCAGGAAAAGAACACTGAAGCTTTCTTT. Its protein product is CASQPLTYQEKNTEAFF. This chain joins TRBV28 and TRBJ1-1; no clear D. This CDR3 contains 17 residues. Per the germline V gene, CDR1 is MDHEN and CDR2 is SYDVKM. V was trimmed by 8 bases and J by 1 base, leaving 23 bases between them.

The rearrangement uses TRBV11-2 and TRBJ2-5; D perhaps matches TRBD2 (7 bases). The germline V and J ends were trimmed by 3 bases and 4 bases, with 9 bases remaining between them. Germline-derived CDR1 and CDR2 are SGHAT and FQNNGV. The CDR3 spans 13 residues. The CDR3 bases are TGTGCCAGCAGCTTCGGGGGGCCAGAGACCCAGTACTTC. It is translated as CASSFGGPETQYF.

The chain has TRBV7-9 and TRBJ2-7; 9 nucleotides align to TRBD1. Germline CDR1 reads SEHNR; CDR2 reads FQNEAQ (reference sequence). The CDR3 sequence is 15 residues long. V lost 5 bases, J lost 6 bases, and 11 bases stayed unmatched. CDR3 region: CASSHLGTGQGEQYF. In nucleotides, the CDR3 is TGTGCCAGCAGCCACCTAGGGACAGGGCAAGGCGAGCAGTACTTC.

The rearrangement joins TRBV28 to TRBJ1-3, with 7 bases fitting TRBD1. Trimming at V came to 7 bases and at J to 7 bases, leaving 7 bases not matched to a gene. Germline V lookup: CDR1 MDHEN, CDR2 SYDVKM. The CDR3 is made up of 13 amino acids. CDR3 bases: TGTGCCAGCAAAAGGGGGCCGTGGAACACCATATATTTT. Protein sequence: CASKRGPWNTIYF.

The CDR3 here is CASSLSGAYEQYF. The DNA of the CDR3 is TGTGCCAGCAGCCTATCGGGGGCCTACGAGCAGTACTTC. This rearrangement joins TRBV9 to TRBJ2-7, with TRBD2 as a possible D gene (6 bases). V lost 4 bases to trimming and J lost 2 bases, with 10 bases between them. Germline CDR1 reads SGDLS; CDR2 reads YYNGEE. CDR3 size: 13 residues.

The chain couples TRBV28 to TRBJ2-5, with 9 bases that match TRBD1. The V gene's germline CDR1 is MDHEN and CDR2 SYDVKM. Trimming at V came to 4 bases and at J to 5 bases, leaving 5 bases not matched to a gene. The CDR3 is made up of 14 amino acids. CDR3 sequence: CASSSTGGQETQYF. The DNA for the CDR3 is TGTGCCAGCAGTTCCACAGGGGGCCAGGAGACCCAGTACTTC.

This chain uses TRBV30 with TRBJ1-2; the D is unclear. V lost 5 bases, J lost 3 bases, and 13 bases lay in between. Germline V gives CDR1 GTSNPN, CDR2 SVGIG (reference sequence). This CDR3 spans 13 amino acids. CDR3 sequence: CAWEGGGYYGYTF. CDR3 sequence (DNA): TGTGCCTGGGAGGGCGGCGGCTACTATGGCTACACCTTC.

V and J are TRBV6-6 and TRBJ1-2, with D uncertain. The germline V and J ends were trimmed by 6 bases and 5 bases, with 7 bases remaining between them. This CDR3 has 11 amino acids. The germline V gene encodes CDR1 MNHNY and CDR2 SVGAGI (reference sequence). The CDR3 sequence is CASSPDYGYTF. In DNA, the CDR3 is TGTGCCAGCAGCCCAGATTATGGCTACACCTTC.

This chain connects TRBV29-1 to TRBJ2-7, with 7 bases identical to TRBD1. This CDR3 comprises 12 residues. The germline V gene has CDR1 SQVTM and CDR2 ANQGSEA. The trim removed 4 bases at V and 5 bases at J, leaving 5 bases unmatched. The CDR3 spells CSVGRGQDEQYF. The CDR3 region has the DNA TGCAGCGTTGGTAGGGGGCAAGACGAGCAGTACTTC.

CDR3 in amino acids: CASSQPQGNNEKLFF. The CDR3 DNA follows: TGCGCCAGCAGCCAGCCCCAGGGAAATAATGAAAAACTGTTTTTT. This sequence joins TRBV4-1 and TRBJ1-4; tentative D call: TRBD1 (5 bases). V was shortened by 3 bases and J by 4 bases, with 12 bases between the two germline ends. CDR3 length: 15 residues. In germline, CDR1 is MGHRA, CDR2 YSYEKL.

V gene TRBV5-8 combines with J gene TRBJ2-5; weak D call: TRBD2 (6 bases). The germline gives CDR1 SGHTS, CDR2 YDEGEE. Trimming cost V 4 bases and J 2 bases, with 18 bases left between them. The CDR3 runs 16 residues. CDR3 residues: CASSAGLNGIQETQYF. CDR3 in DNA: TGTGCCAGCAGCGCGGGACTGAATGGGATTCAAGAGACCCAGTACTTC.

The gene calls are TRBV18 and TRBJ1-2; 7 bases map to TRBD1. Germline V gene data show CDR1 as KGHSH and CDR2 as LQKENI. This CDR3 region has 14 residues. J was trimmed by 4 bases and V by 4 bases; bases with no gene match: 6. CDR3 sequence: CASSQGGGPYGYTF. The CDR3 nucleotides read TGTGCCAGCTCACAAGGGGGCGGGCCCTATGGCTACACCTTC. Full variable domain (rest looked up from reference TRBV18 and TRBJ1-2): NAGVMQNPRHLVRRRGQEARLRCSPMKGHSHVYWYRQLPEEGLKFMVYLQKENIIDESGMPKERFSAEFPKEGPSILRIQQVVRGDSAAYFCASSQGGGPYGYTFGSGTRLTVV.

The genes are TRBV19 and TRBJ2-2; the D gene is possibly TRBD2 (6 bases). Germline V CDR1 and CDR2: LNHDA, SQIVND (reference sequence). The CDR3 has 14 amino acids. V lost 7 bases and J lost 3, with 12 bases in between. The CDR3: CASNRREYTGELFF. The CDR3 DNA reads as TGTGCCAGTAATAGGAGGGAGTACACCGGGGAGCTGTTTTTT.

The chain recombines TRBV19 with TRBJ1-5, with 10 bases that match TRBD1. V gave up 0 bases and J gave up 5 bases; unmatched junction bases: 13. The CDR3 has 19 residues. Germline loops: CDR1 LNHDA, CDR2 SQIVND (reference sequence). The CDR3, as DNA: TGTGCCAGTAGTATAGATCTTGGGACAGGGGAAGATTTTTATCAGCCCCAGCATTTT. Translated, it gives CASSIDLGTGEDFYQPQHF.

The chain joins TRBV7-2 to TRBJ2-3; D perhaps matches TRBD2 (6 bases). Germline V gene sequence: CDR1 SGHTA, CDR2 FQGNSA. V was shortened by 8 bases and J by 4 bases, with 13 bases between the two germline ends. The length of the CDR3 is 13 residues. This CDR3 reads CASSVERADTQYF. CDR3 coding DNA: TGTGCCAGCTCTGTGGAGCGGGCAGATACGCAGTATTTT.